Presented here are 14 T cell receptor beta chains from one specimen sequenced in a study of cytomegalovirus exposure and HLA in healthy donors. The PCR contained 60 Vbeta and 13 Jbeta primers. TCRdb keeps only in-frame clones here, not all; method: immunoSEQ multiplex PCR. The sample carries about 99,000 clones, around 82% recorded once. The sequenced sample consisted of PBMCs. The receptors here all came from a man aged 35 to 55 in good health and CMV-seronegative.

This chain uses TRBV6-1 with TRBJ1-3; D call uncertain. The CDR3 totals 15 residues. Trimming shortened V by 3 bases and J by 0 bases, and 9 bases separated the two germline ends. Germline lookup yields CDR1 MNHNS and CDR2 SASEGT. This CDR3 reads CASSDRGFSGNTIYF. The CDR3 region has the DNA TGTGCCAGCAGTGACCGGGGATTCTCTGGAAACACCATATATTTT.

The CDR3 is CASSPAGLNTGELFF. The CDR3 nucleotides read TGTGCCAGCAGCCCGGCGGGCTTGAACACCGGGGAGCTGTTTTTT. The J gene is TRBJ2-2, the V gene TRBV7-3; possibly TRBD2 for D (5 bases). The V and J ends lost 5 bases and 1 base respectively, with 11 bases between them. Looked up from germline, CDR1 is SGHTA and CDR2 is FQGTGA. This CDR3 has 15 amino acids.

The chain carries TRBV7-9 and TRBJ2-2; no clear D. Trimming took off 7 bases at V and 1 base at J, with 10 bases between the two ends. CDR1 SEHNR and CDR2 FQNEAQ come from the germline V gene (reference sequence). The CDR3 loop spans 14 amino acids. In nucleotides, the CDR3 is TGTGCCAGCACCGCTCGACAGAACACCGGGGAGCTGTTTTTT. The encoded protein is CASTARQNTGELFF.

The chain employs TRBV5-1 and TRBJ2-1, with D unclear. Looked up from germline, CDR1 is SGHRS and CDR2 is YFSETQ. With 0 bases removed from V and 6 bases from J, the gap between germline ends came to 10 bases. The CDR3 runs 14 residues. CDR3 protein: CASSLARGSNEQFF. CDR3 nucleotide sequence: TGCGCCAGCAGCTTGGCTAGAGGAAGCAATGAGCAGTTCTTC.

The chain carries TRBV20-1 and TRBJ2-1; possible D gene TRBD1, 6 bases. The length of the CDR3 is 11 residues. Trimming pared 6 bases from V and 5 bases from J, leaving 8 bases between. Germline assignment: CDR1 DFQATT and CDR2 SNEGSKA (reference sequence). The CDR3 coding sequence is TGCAGTGCCAGGGGTCACAATGAGCAGTTCTTC. Protein sequence: CSARGHNEQFF.

The chain joins TRBV7-3 to TRBJ2-2; 10 bases match TRBD1. After removal of 2 bases from V and 3 bases from J, the junction contained 0 bases not matched to a gene. The CDR3 length is 15 residues. The V gene's germline CDR1 is SGHTA and CDR2 FQGTGA. For the CDR3, the DNA is TGTGCCAGCAGCTTAGGGACAGGGGACACCGGGGAGCTGTTTTTT. It specifies CASSLGTGDTGELFF.

The V gene is TRBV7-9, the J gene TRBJ1-1; D is ambiguous. CDR1 is SEHNR and CDR2 is FQNEAQ in the germline V gene (reference sequence). The CDR3 is made up of 17 amino acids. V shed 1 base and J shed 5 bases, with 20 bases lying between them. CDR3 region: CASSLGNIAGSGTEAFF. As DNA, the CDR3 is TGTGCCAGCAGCTTAGGGAATATCGCGGGCTCGGGGACTGAAGCTTTCTTT.

Concerning this clone itself: A read error may produce the germline difference seen at one junction end. The chain couples TRBV6-5 to TRBJ2-1; a possible D gene is TRBD1 (5 bases). Germline CDR1 MNHEY, CDR2 SVGAGI. CDR3 length: 15 amino acids. The CDR3 region has the DNA TGTGCCAGCAGTTACATTCAGGGCTCCTCCAATGAGCAGTTCTTC. Amino acid sequence: CASSYIQGSSNEQFF.

The genes are TRBV18 and TRBJ2-7, with 7 bases that match TRBD1. V gave up 3 bases and J gave up 0 bases; unmatched junction bases: 5. The CDR3 has 15 amino acids. From germline, CDR1 is KGHSH and CDR2 LQKENI. This CDR3 reads CASSPGQQSSYEQYF. The DNA of the CDR3 is TGTGCCAGCTCACCGGGACAGCAGAGCTCCTACGAGCAGTACTTC.

The V and J genes are TRBV28 and TRBJ1-6, with a tentative D call TRBD1 (6 bases). Trimming shortened V by 3 bases and J by 6 bases, and 12 bases separated the two germline ends. There are 15 residues in the CDR3. From germline, CDR1 is MDHEN and CDR2 SYDVKM. CDR3 amino acids: CASSFTGTFNSPLHF. Here the CDR3 DNA reads TGTGCCAGCAGTTTTACAGGGACCTTTAATTCACCCCTCCACTTT.

This clone was recorded only once. The chain combines TRBV5-4 with TRBJ2-1, with 15 nucleotides matching TRBD2. CDR1 and CDR2 from the germline V gene are SGHNT and YYREEE (reference sequence). This CDR3 comprises 14 residues. Losses at the gene ends were 4 bases for V and 15 bases for J; bases not matched to a gene: 8. CDR3 amino acids: CASSQGLAGGSRFF. The CDR3 DNA reads TGTGCCAGCAGCCAAGGACTAGCGGGGGGGTCCAGGTTCTTC.

The chain has TRBV12-5 and TRBJ2-3; D might be TRBD2 (6 bases). The CDR3 covers 13 residues. The V gene's germline CDR1 is LGHNT and CDR2 FRNRAP. V was trimmed by 3 bases and J by 6 bases, leaving 10 bases between them. CDR3 region: CASGFSGADTQYF. CDR3 in DNA: TGTGCTAGTGGTTTTTCGGGAGCTGATACGCAGTATTTT.

A few counts support this clone. The V call is TRBV7-8, the J call TRBJ2-7; possibly TRBD1 for D (6 bases). Germline V lookup: CDR1 SGHVS, CDR2 FQNEAQ. V was clipped by 4 bases and J by 0 bases, with 16 bases between them. This CDR3 is 16 amino acids long. CDR3 protein: CASSSQGTRNSYEQYF. The CDR3 nucleotides read TGTGCCAGCAGCTCCCAAGGGACAAGAAACTCCTACGAGCAGTACTTC.

The chain joins TRBV5-5 to TRBJ1-5, with 7 bases fitting TRBD1. This CDR3 is built from 14 residues. V was pared by 0 bases and J by 4 bases, with 1 base of the junction left unmatched. The V gene's germline CDR1 is SGHKS and CDR2 YYEKEE (reference sequence). DNA for the CDR3: TGTGCCAGCAGCTTGGAGACAGGGAATCAGCCCCAGCATTTT. Protein sequence: CASSLETGNQPQHF.